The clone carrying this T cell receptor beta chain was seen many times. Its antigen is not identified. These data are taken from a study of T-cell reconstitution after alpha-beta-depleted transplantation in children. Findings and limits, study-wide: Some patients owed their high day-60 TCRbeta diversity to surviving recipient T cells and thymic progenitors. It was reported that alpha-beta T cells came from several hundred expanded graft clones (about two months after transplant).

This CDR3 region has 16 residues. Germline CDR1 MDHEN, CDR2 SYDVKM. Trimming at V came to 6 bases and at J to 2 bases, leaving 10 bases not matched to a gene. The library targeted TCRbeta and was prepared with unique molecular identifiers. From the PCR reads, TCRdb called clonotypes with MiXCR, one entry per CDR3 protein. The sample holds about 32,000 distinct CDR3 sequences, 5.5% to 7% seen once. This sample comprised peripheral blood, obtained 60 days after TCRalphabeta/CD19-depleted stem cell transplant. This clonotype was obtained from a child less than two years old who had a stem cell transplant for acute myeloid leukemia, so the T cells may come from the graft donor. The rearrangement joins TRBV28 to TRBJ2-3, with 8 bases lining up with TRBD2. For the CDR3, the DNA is TGTGCCAGCAGCCGACGCGGAGCGGGGGTCACAGATACGCAGTATTTT. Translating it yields CASSRRGAGVTDTQYF.